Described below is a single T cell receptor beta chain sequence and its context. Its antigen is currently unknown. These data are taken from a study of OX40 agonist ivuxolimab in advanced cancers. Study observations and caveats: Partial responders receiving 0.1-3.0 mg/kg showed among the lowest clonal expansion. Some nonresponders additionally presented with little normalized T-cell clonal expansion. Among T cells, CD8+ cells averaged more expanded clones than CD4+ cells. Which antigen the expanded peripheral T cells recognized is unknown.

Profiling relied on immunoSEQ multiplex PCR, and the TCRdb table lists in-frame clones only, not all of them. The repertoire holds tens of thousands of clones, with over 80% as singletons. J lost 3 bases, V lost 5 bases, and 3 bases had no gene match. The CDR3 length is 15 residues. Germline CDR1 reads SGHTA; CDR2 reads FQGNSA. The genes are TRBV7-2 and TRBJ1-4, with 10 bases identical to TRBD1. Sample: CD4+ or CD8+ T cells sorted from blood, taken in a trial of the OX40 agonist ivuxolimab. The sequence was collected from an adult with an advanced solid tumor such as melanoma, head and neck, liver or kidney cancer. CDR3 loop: CASSRQGAANEKLFF. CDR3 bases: TGTGCCAGCAGCAGACAGGGGGCGGCTAATGAAAAACTGTTTTTT.